This T cell receptor (beta chain) was identified during a study of T-cell memory formation after mild COVID-19. Points from the study as a whole: The second-wave clones peaking on day 37 were not confirmed as SARS-CoV-2-specific. CD4+ contracting clones lay mainly in CM and EM, CD8+ ones in EMRA. The appearance of some responding clones in pre-infection memory suggested that cross-reactive memory joined.

Between the trimmed V and J ends, which lost 2 bases and 6 bases, there was a span of 9 bases. Germline loops: CDR1 KGHSH, CDR2 LQKENI. The CDR3 is made up of 13 amino acids. From 5'RACE with constant-segment primers came TCR alpha and TCR beta cDNA libraries that carried sample barcodes and UMIs. Each CDR3 protein gets one entry after TCRdb re-called the 5' RACE reads with MiXCR. This table holds some 310,000 distinct CDR3 sequences, 20% found once. This clonotype was observed many times. The antigen is not known. This clonotype was sampled from a man between 18 and 29 years old who had mild COVID-19 (a few samples of this study predate the infection). Cell type and time point are not known. The specimen was PBMCs or a T cell subset sorted from them (not recorded which). The chain employs TRBV18 and TRBJ2-3, with D unresolved. CDR3 coding DNA: TGTGCCAGCTCACCAGACGAGGTTGATACGCAGTATTTT. It codes for CASSPDEVDTQYF.